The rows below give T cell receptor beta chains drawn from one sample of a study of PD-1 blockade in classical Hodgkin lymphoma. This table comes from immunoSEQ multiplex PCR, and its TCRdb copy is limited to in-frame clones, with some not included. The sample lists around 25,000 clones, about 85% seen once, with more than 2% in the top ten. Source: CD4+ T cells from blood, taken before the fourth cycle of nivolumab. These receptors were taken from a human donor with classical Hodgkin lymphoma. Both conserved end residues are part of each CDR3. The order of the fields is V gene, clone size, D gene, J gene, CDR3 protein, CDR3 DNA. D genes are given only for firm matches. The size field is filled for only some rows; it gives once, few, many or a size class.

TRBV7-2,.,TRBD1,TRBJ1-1,CASSPTGQLNTEAFF,TGTGCCAGCAGCCCGACGGGACAGTTGAACACTGAAGCTTTCTTT
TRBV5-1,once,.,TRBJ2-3,CASRVLVGQDTQYF,TGCGCCAGCAGGGTGCTAGTCGGGCAAGATACGCAGTATTTT
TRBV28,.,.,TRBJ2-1,CASSLDAVAQYNEQFF,TGTGCCAGCAGTTTAGATGCGGTGGCTCAGTACAATGAGCAGTTCTTC
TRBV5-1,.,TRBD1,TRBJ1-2,CASSLGDSNYGYTF,TGCGCCAGCAGCTTGGGGGACAGCAACTATGGCTACACCTTC
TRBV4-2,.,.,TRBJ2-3,CASSQEPSGDTQYF,TGTGCCAGCAGCCAAGAACCATCCGGAGATACGCAGTATTTT
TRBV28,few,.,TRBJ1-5,CASTRYRGNQPQHF,TGTGCCAGTACAAGGTACAGGGGCAATCAGCCCCAGCATTTT
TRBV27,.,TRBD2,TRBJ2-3,CASSLVTSGADTQYF,TGTGCCAGCAGTTTAGTGACTAGCGGCGCAGATACGCAGTATTTT
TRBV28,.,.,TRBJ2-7,CASSWRGQVGSYEQYF,TGTGCCAGCAGTTGGCGGGGCCAGGTGGGCTCCTACGAGCAGTACTTC
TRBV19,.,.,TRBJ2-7,CASSTGGQGTHEQYF,TGTGCCAGTAGTACCGGGGGCCAGGGGACACACGAGCAGTACTTC
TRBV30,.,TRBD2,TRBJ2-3,CASDTSGNTDTQYF,TGTGCCTCAGACACTAGCGGCAACACAGATACGCAGTATTTT
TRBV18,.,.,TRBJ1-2,CASSPSAGGDYGYTF,TGTGCCAGCTCACCATCGGCGGGTGGGGACTATGGCTACACCTTC
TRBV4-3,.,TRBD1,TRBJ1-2,CASSKDRGGGYTF,TGCGCCAGCAGCAAGGACAGGGGTGGCGGCTACACCTTC
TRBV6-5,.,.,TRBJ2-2,CASRLDHGELFF,TGTGCCAGCAGACTAGATCACGGGGAGCTGTTTTTT
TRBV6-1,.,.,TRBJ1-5,CASSSPPLWQPQHF,TGTGCCAGCAGTTCGCCTCCTTTATGGCAGCCCCAGCATTTT
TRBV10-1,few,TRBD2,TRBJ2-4,CASSDPTSGKNIQYF,TGCGCCAGCAGTGACCCGACTAGCGGCAAAAACATTCAGTACTTC
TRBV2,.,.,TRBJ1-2,CASSTDTNYGYTF,TGTGCCAGCAGTACGGACACGAACTATGGCTACACCTTC
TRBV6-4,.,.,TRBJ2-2,CASSNYMGGELFF,TGTGCCAGCAGCAACTACATGGGAGGGGAGCTGTTTTTT
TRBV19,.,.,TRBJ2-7,CASSILWGETYEQYF,TGTGCCAGTAGTATTTTGTGGGGGGAAACCTACGAGCAGTACTTC
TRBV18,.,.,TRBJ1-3,CASSPLPSVGYGNTIYF,TGTGCCAGCTCACCACTCCCTTCGGTAGGGTATGGAAACACCATATATTTT
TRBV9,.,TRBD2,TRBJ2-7,CASSVDLGRAYEQYF,TGTGCCAGCAGCGTAGACTTAGGGAGGGCCTACGAGCAGTACTTC
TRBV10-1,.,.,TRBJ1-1,CASSDRSDSAAFF,TGCGCCAGCAGTGATCGGTCCGACAGTGCAGCTTTCTTT
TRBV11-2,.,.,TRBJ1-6,CASSSSLRGVDSPLHF,TGTGCCAGCAGCTCCTCCTTGAGGGGCGTTGATTCACCCCTCCACTTT
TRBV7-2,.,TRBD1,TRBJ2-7,CASSSDRRSYEQYF,TGTGCCAGCAGTTCGGACAGGCGCTCCTACGAGCAGTACTTC
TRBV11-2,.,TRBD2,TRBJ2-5,CASSNSGRQETQYF,TGTGCCAGCAGCAATAGCGGGAGACAAGAGACCCAGTACTTC
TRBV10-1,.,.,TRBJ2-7,CARERQVASYEQYF,TGCGCCAGGGAAAGACAGGTCGCCTCCTACGAGCAGTACTTC
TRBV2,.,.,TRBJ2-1,CASSVFGDEQFF,TGTGCCAGCAGTGTGTTTGGCGACGAGCAGTTCTTC